The source of this TCR beta chain is a study of T cells after yellow fever vaccination. Germline lookup yields CDR1 MNHEY and CDR2 SVGEGT. V lost 3 bases and J lost 0; bases outside the gene matches: 9. The CDR3 length is 17 residues. TCR cDNA was made by 5'RACE template switching, adding a universal primer site and UMIs. TCRdb independently ran MiXCR on the 5' RACE reads; one entry per CDR3 protein. Of 150,000 to 200,000 distinct CDR3 sequences detected, 6.5% to 8.5% appear once; the ten largest clones hold under 3%. This clonotype was picked up a small number of times. The starting material was CD4+ T cells sorted from PBMCs, obtained about 5 days after the first yellow fever vaccination. The gene calls are TRBV6-2 or TRBV6-3 and TRBJ2-7; 9 bases are a match to TRBD1. The source is a young man who received the YFV17D yellow fever vaccine. The CDR3 sequence: CASSYSPGQGPSYEQYV. CDR3 nucleotide sequence: TGTGCCAGCAGTTATTCTCCGGGACAGGGCCCCTCCTACGAGCAGTACGTC.